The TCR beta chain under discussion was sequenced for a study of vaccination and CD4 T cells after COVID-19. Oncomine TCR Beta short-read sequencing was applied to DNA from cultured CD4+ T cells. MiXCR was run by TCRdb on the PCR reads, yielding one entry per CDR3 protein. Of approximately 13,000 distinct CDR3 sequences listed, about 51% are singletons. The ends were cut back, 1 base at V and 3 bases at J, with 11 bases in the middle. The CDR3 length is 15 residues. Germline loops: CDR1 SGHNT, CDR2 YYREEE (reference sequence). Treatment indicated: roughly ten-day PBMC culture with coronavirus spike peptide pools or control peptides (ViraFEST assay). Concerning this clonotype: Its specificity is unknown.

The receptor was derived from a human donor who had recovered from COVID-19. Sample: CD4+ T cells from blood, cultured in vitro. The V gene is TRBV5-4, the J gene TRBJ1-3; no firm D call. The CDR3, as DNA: TGTGCCAGCAGCTTGAGCGGAGGACTTGGAAACACCATATATTTT. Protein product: CASSLSGGLGNTIYF.